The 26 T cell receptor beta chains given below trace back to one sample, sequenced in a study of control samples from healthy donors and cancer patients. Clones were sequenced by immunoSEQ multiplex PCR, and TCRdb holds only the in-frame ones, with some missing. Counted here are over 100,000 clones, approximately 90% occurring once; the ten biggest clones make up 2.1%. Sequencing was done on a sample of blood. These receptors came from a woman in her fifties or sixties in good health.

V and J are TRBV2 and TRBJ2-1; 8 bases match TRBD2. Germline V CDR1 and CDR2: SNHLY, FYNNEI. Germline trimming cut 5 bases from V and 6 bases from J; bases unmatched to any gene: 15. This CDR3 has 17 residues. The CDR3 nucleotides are TGTGCCAGCAGTTCTGATACCGGGACTAGAAGCATCAATGAGCAGTTCTTC. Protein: CASSSDTGTRSINEQFF.

CDR3 bases: TGTGCCAGCAGCTTAGAAAGGAACATGAACACTGAAGCTTTCTTT. Residues: CASSLERNMNTEAFF. The rearrangement links TRBV7-9 to TRBJ1-1; unclear D gene. This CDR3 is 15 amino acids long. From germline, CDR1 is SEHNR and CDR2 FQNEAQ (reference sequence). The ends were cut back, 1 base at V and 0 bases at J, with 9 bases in the middle.

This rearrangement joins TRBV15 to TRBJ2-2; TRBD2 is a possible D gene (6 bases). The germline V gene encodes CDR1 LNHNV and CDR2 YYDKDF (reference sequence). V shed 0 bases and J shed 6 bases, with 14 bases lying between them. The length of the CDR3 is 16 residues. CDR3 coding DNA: TGTGCCACCAGCAGAGATCAGCTAGCGCGGTCCGGGGAGCTGTTTTTT. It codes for CATSRDQLARSGELFF.

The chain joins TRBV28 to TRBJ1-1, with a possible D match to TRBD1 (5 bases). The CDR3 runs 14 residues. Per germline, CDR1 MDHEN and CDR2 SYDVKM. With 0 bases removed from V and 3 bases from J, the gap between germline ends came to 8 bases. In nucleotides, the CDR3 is TGTGCCAGCAGTTTATGGGGGGGGGACACTGAAGCTTTCTTT. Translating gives CASSLWGGDTEAFF.

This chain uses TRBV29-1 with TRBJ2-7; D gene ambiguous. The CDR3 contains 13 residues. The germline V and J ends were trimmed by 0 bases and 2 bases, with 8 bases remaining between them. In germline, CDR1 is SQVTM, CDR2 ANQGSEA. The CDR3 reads CSVEDGVAYEQYF. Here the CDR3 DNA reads TGCAGCGTTGAAGACGGCGTAGCCTACGAGCAGTACTTC.

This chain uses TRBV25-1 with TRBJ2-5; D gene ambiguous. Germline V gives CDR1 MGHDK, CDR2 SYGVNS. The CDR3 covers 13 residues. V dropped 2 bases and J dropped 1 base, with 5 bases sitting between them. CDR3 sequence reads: CASSEKAQETQYF. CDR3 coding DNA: TGTGCCAGCAGTGAAAAGGCCCAAGAGACCCAGTACTTC.

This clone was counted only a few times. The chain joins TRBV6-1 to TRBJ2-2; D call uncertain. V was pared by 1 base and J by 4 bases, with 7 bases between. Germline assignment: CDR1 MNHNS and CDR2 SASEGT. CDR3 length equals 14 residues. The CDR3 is CASSEDQVTGELFF. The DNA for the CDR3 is TGTGCCAGCAGTGAAGATCAGGTCACCGGGGAGCTGTTTTTT.

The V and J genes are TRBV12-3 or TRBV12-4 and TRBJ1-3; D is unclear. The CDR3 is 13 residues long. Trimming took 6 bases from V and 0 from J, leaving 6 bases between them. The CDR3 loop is CASRLSSGNTIYF. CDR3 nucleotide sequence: TGTGCCAGCAGACTGAGCTCTGGAAACACCATATATTTT.

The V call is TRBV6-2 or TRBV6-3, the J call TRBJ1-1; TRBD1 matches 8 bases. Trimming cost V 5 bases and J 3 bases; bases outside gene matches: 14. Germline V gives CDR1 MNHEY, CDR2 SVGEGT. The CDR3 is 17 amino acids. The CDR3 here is CASSLPRTGRGHTEAFF. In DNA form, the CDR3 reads TGTGCCAGCAGTCTACCTCGGACAGGGAGGGGTCACACTGAAGCTTTCTTT.

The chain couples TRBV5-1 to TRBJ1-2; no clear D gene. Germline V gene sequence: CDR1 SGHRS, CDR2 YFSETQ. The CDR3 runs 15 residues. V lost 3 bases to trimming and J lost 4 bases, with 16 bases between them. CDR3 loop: CASSSNSNWGYGYTF. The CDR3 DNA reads TGCGCCAGCAGCTCGAATTCAAACTGGGGCTATGGCTACACCTTC.

CDR3 coding DNA: TGTGCCAGAAGCCGAGGGACTAGCGGGACCCTGACCTACGAGCAGTACTTC. Encoded protein: CARSRGTSGTLTYEQYF. V and J are TRBV5-3 and TRBJ2-7, with 13 bases that match TRBD2. TRBV5-3 is flagged as an ORF with uncertain function. Trimming at V came to 4 bases and at J to 2 bases, leaving 9 bases not matched to a gene. This CDR3 has 17 amino acids.

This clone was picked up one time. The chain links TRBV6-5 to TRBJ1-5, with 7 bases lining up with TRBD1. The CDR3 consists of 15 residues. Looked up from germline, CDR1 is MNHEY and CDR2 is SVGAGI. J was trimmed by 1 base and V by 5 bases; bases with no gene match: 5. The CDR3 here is CASSPQGISNQPQHF. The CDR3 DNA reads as TGTGCCAGCAGTCCACAGGGGATAAGCAATCAGCCCCAGCATTTT.

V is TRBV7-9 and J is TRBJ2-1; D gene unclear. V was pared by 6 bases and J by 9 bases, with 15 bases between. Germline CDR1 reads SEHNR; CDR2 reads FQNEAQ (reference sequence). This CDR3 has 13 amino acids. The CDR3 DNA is TGTGCCAGCAGTCCCCGCGGTCCCCGTGAGCAGTTCTTC. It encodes CASSPRGPREQFF.

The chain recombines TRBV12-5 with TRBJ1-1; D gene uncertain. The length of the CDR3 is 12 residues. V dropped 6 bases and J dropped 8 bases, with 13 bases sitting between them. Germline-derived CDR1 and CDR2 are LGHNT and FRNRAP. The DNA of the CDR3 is TGTGCTAGTGGGTCGATTATGATCGAAGCTTTCTTT. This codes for CASGSIMIEAFF.

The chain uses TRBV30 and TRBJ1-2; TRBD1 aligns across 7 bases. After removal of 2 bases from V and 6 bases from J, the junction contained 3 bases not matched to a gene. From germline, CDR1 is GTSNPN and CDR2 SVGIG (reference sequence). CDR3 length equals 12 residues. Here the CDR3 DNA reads TGTGCCTGGAGTTACAGGGGAGATGGCTACACCTTC. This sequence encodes CAWSYRGDGYTF.

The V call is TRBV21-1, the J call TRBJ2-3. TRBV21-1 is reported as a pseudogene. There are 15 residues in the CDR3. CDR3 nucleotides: TGTGCCACCCAAGGGACCCGTTTCTGCACAGATACGCAGTATTTT. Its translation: CATQGTRFCTDTQYF.

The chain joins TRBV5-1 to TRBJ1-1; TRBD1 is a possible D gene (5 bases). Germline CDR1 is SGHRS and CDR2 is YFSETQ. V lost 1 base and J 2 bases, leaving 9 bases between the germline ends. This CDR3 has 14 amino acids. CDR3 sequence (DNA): TGCGCCAGCAGCTTGTCGACAGCCAACACTGAAGCTTTCTTT. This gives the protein CASSLSTANTEAFF.

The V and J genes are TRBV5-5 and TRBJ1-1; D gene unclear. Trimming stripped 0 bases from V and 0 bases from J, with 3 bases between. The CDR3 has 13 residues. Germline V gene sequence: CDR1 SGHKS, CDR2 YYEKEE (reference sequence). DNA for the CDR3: TGTGCCAGCAGCTTGGTTGTGAACACTGAAGCTTTCTTT. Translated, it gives CASSLVVNTEAFF. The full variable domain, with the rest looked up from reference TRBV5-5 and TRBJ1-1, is DAGVTQSPTHLIKTRGQQVTLRCSPISGHKSVSWYQQVLGQGPQFIFQYYEKEERGRGNFPDRFSARQFPNYSSELNVNALLLGDSALYLCASSLVVNTEAFFGQGTRLTVV.

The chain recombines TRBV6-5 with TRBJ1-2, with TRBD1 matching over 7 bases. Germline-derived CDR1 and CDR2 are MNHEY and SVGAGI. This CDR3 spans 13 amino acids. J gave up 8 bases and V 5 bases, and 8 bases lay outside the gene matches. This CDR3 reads CASSTGQAAGYTF. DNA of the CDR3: TGTGCCAGCAGTACCGGACAGGCCGCAGGCTACACCTTC.

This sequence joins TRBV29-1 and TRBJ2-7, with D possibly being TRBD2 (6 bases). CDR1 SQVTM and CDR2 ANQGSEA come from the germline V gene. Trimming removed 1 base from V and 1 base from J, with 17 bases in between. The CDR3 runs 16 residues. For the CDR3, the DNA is TGCAGCGTTGAAGTCGGTTATGGGGGGTCTTCCTACGAGCAGTACTTC. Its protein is CSVEVGYGGSSYEQYF.

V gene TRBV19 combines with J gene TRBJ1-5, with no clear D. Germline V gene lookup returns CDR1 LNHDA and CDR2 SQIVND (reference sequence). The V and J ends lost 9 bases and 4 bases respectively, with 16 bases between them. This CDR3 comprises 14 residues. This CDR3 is CASRLRDYNQPQHF. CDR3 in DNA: TGTGCCAGCCGGCTCAGAGACTATAATCAGCCCCAGCATTTT.

The CDR3: CASSGLETGNEKLFF. CDR3 in DNA: TGTGCCAGCAGTGGTCTTGAGACAGGGAATGAAAAACTGTTTTTT. This chain connects TRBV5-6 to TRBJ1-4, with 7 bases identical to TRBD1. V shed 5 bases, J shed 5 bases, and the junction held 9 bases outside the gene matches. This CDR3 is built from 15 residues. CDR1 and CDR2 (germline): SGHDT, YYEEEE.

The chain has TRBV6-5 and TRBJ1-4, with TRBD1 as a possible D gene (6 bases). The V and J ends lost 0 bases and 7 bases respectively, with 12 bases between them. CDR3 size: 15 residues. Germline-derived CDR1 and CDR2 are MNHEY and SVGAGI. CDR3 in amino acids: CASSYSGRGGEKLFF. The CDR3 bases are TGTGCCAGCAGTTACTCGGGCAGGGGAGGTGAAAAACTGTTTTTT.

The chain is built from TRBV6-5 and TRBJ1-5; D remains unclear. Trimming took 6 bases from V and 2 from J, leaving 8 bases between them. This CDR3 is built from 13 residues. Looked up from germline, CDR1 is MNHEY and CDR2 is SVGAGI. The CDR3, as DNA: TGTGCCAGCAGACGGGAGGGCAATCAGCCCCAGCATTTT. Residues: CASRREGNQPQHF.

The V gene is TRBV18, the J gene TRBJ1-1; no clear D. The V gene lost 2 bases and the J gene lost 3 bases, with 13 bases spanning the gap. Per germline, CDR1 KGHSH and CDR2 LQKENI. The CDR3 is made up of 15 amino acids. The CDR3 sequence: CASSPAEGGYTEAFF. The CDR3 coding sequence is TGTGCCAGCTCACCAGCGGAGGGAGGATACACTGAAGCTTTCTTT.

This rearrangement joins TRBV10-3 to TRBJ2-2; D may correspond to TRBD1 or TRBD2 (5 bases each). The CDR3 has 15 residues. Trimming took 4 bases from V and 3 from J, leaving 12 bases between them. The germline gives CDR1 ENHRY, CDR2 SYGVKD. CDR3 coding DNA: TGTGCCATCAGTGGGGGACCTGACCACACCGGGGAGCTGTTTTTT. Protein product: CAISGGPDHTGELFF.